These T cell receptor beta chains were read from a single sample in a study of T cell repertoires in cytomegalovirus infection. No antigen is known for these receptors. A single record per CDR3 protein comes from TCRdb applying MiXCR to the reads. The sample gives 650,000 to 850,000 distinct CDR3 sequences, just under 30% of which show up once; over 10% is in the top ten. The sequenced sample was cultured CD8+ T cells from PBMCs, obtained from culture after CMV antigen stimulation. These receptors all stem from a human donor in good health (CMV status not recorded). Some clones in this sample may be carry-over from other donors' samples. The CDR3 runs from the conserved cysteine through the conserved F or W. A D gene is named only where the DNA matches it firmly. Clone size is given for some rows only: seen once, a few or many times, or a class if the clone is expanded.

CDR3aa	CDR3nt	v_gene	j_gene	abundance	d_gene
CASSDAGTGVNTEAFF	TGTGCCAGCAGCGACGCCGGGACAGGAGTGAACACTGAAGCTTTCTTT	TRBV6-1	TRBJ1-1	NA	TRBD1
CASSFLGNPQETQYF	TGTGCTAGCAGCTTTTTGGGGAATCCCCAAGAGACCCAGTACTTC	TRBV7-6	TRBJ2-5	NA	NA
CASSLGRLFTGELFF	TGTGCCAGCAGTTTAGGACGACTGTTCACCGGGGAGCTGTTTTTT	TRBV25-1	TRBJ2-2	few	NA
CASSTGTGTDTQYF	TGTGCCAGCAGCACCGGGACAGGGACAGATACGCAGTATTTT	TRBV7-2	TRBJ2-3	many	TRBD1
CASSFKVGLAQYNEQFF	TGTGCCAGCAGCTTTAAGGTAGGGCTAGCCCAATACAATGAGCAGTTCTTC	TRBV7-9	TRBJ2-1	NA	NA
CASSQGQVGVTEAFF	TGTGCCAGCAGCCAAGGACAGGTCGGGGTTACTGAAGCTTTCTTT	TRBV7-6	TRBJ1-1	many	TRBD1
CASSEEQNRAGNSYEQYF	TGTGCCAGCAGTGAAGAACAAAATAGGGCAGGGAACTCCTACGAGCAGTACTTC	TRBV2	TRBJ2-7	NA	NA
CASSYSPISGQETQYF	TGTGCCAGCAGTTACTCTCCTATTAGCGGACAAGAGACCCAGTACTTC	TRBV6-5	TRBJ2-5	NA	NA
CATSDLSGNEAFF	TGTGCCACCAGTGATTTGTCAGGGAATGAAGCTTTCTTT	TRBV24-1	TRBJ1-1	few	NA
CASSADSEAFF	TGTGCCAGCAGCGCCGACAGTGAAGCTTTCTTT	TRBV7-9	TRBJ1-1	NA	NA
CASSLEEGINYGYTF	TGTGCCAGCAGCTTAGAGGAGGGGATTAACTATGGCTACACCTTC	TRBV7-9	TRBJ1-2	many	NA
CASRATSGAHEQFF	TGTGCCAGTAGGGCGACTAGCGGAGCGCATGAGCAGTTCTTC	TRBV19	TRBJ2-1	NA	TRBD2
CASSDTGVSEQFF	TGTGCCAGCAGTGACACAGGTGTGTCTGAGCAGTTCTTC	TRBV27	TRBJ2-1	NA	NA
CASSDAGGEETQYF	TGCGCCAGCAGTGACGCGGGGGGCGAGGAGACCCAGTACTTC	TRBV5-1	TRBJ2-5	NA	TRBD2
CASQGQGKETQYF	TGTGCCAGTCAGGGACAGGGTAAAGAGACCCAGTACTTC	TRBV12-3/TRBV12-4	TRBJ2-5	few	TRBD1
CSASGPRFSGNTIYF	TGCAGTGCTAGCGGACCGCGGTTCTCTGGAAACACCATATATTTT	TRBV20-1	TRBJ1-3	NA	NA
CASGSGGLGYGYTF	TGTGCTAGTGGCTCTGGGGGGCTAGGCTATGGCTACACCTTC	TRBV12-5	TRBJ1-2	NA	NA
CASSLRMAGRAGGYTF	TGTGCCAGCAGCTTGAGAATGGCAGGCAGAGCGGGGGGCTACACCTTC	TRBV5-6	TRBJ1-2	few	NA
CSANMGAGNTIYF	TGCAGTGCTAATATGGGGGCTGGAAACACCATATATTTT	TRBV20-1	TRBJ1-3	NA	NA
CASSLATLGNEQFF	TGTGCCAGCAGCTTAGCCACGCTGGGAAATGAGCAGTTCTTC	TRBV7-9	TRBJ2-1	NA	NA
CASGRRGSLDTQYF	TGTGCCAGTGGTAGGAGGGGGTCTCTAGATACGCAGTATTTT	TRBV19	TRBJ2-3	few	NA
CASSQRTGENQPQHF	TGCGCCAGCAGCCAACGGACAGGGGAAAATCAGCCCCAGCATTTT	TRBV4-1	TRBJ1-5	few	TRBD1
CATMKSGRFGETQYF	TGTGCCACCATGAAGAGTGGGAGGTTTGGAGAGACCCAGTACTTC	TRBV24-1	TRBJ2-5	NA	NA
CASSLLDGLNTEAFF	TGTGCCAGCAGCTTATTGGACGGTTTGAACACTGAAGCTTTCTTT	TRBV7-9	TRBJ1-1	NA	NA
CASKDNLLPQHF	TGTGCCAGCAAGGACAATCTCCTGCCCCAGCATTTT	TRBV6-6	TRBJ1-5	few	NA
CASSPNRSLRGTGELFF	TGTGCCAGCAGCCCAAATCGAAGCCTGCGAGGGACCGGGGAGCTGTTTTTT	TRBV12-3/TRBV12-4	TRBJ2-2	many	NA
CAISFKEATSGTGELFF	TGTGCCATCAGTTTTAAGGAAGCGACTAGCGGGACCGGGGAGCTGTTTTTT	TRBV10-3	TRBJ2-2	few	TRBD2
CASSLLAASRVPLHF	TGTGCCAGCAGTTTACTCGCAGCGTCACGGGTGCCCCTCCACTTT	TRBV28	TRBJ1-6	NA	NA
CASSGKILAGGHNEQFF	TGTGCCAGCAGCGGGAAAATTCTAGCGGGGGGCCACAATGAGCAGTTCTTC	TRBV7-9	TRBJ2-1	many	TRBD2
CASSERGVGNNEQFF	TGTGCCAGCAGCGAACGGGGGGTGGGAAACAATGAGCAGTTCTTC	TRBV5-4	TRBJ2-1	few	TRBD2
CASSQGPAGYTF	TGTGCCAGCAGCCAAGGTCCTGCTGGCTACACCTTC	TRBV3-1	TRBJ1-2	few	NA